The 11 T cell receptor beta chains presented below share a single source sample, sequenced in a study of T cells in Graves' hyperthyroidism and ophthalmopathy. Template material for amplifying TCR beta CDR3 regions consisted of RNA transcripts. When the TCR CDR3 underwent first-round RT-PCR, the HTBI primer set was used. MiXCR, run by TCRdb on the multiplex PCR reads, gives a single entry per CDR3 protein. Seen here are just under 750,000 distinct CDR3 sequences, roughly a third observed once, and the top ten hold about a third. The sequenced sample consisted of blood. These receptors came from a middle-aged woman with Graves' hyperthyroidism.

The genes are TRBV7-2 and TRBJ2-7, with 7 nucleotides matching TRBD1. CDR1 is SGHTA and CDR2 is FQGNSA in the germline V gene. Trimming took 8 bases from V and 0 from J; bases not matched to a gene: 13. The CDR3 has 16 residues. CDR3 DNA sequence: TGTGCCAGCGGCCTCGGGACAGCCTCACACTCCTACGAGCAGTACTTC. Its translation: CASGLGTASHSYEQYF.

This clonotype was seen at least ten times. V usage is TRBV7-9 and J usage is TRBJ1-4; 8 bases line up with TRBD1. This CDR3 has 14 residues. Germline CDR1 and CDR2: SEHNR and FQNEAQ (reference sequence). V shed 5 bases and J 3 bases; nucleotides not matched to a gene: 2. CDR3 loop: CASSPTGANEKLFF. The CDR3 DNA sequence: TGTGCCAGCAGCCCGACAGGGGCTAATGAAAAACTGTTTTTT. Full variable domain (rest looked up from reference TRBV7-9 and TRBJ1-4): DTGVSQNPRHKITKRGQNVTFRCDPISEHNRLYWYRQTLGQGPEFLTYFQNEAQLEKSRLLSDRFSAERPKGSFSTLEIQRTEQGDSAMYLCASSPTGANEKLFFGSGTQLSVL.

CDR3 DNA sequence: TGCGCCAGCAGCTTGGGCCGACCGGAGGGCCTAACTGAAGCTTTCTTT. This sequence encodes CASSLGRPEGLTEAFF. The chain uses TRBV5-1 and TRBJ1-1; D is ambiguous. Germline lookup yields CDR1 SGHRS and CDR2 YFSETQ. The CDR3 has 16 residues. Trimming removed 0 bases from V and 5 bases from J, with 17 bases in between.

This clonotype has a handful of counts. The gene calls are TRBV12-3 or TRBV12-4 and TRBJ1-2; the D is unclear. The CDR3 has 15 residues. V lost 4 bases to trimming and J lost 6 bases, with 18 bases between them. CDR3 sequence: CASSSAILKADGYTF. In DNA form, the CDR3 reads TGTGCCAGCAGTTCGGCCATATTAAAAGCGGATGGCTACACCTTC.

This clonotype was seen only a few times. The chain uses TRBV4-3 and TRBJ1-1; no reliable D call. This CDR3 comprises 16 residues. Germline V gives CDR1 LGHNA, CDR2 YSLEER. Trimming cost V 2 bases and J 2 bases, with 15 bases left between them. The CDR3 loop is CASSQPFTLLNTEAFF. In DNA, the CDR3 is TGCGCCAGCAGCCAACCATTTACACTTCTTAACACTGAAGCTTTCTTT.

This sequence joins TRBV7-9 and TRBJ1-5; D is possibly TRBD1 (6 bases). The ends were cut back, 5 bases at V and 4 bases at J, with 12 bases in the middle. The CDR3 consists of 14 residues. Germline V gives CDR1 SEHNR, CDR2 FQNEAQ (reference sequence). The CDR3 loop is CASSPGQKNQPQHF. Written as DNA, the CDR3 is TGTGCCAGCAGCCCAGGACAGAAAAATCAGCCCCAGCATTTT.

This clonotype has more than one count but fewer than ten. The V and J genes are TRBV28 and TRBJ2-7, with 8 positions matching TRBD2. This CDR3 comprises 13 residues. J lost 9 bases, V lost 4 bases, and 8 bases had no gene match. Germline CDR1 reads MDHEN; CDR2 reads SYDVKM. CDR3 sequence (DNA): TGTGCCAGCAGTTCGGGGGGGCGAATAACGCAGTACTTC. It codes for CASSSGGRITQYF.

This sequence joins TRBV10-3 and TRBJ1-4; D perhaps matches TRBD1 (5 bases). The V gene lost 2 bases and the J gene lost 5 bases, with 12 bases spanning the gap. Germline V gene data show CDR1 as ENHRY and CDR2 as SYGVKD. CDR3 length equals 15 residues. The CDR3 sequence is CAISEEGTGNEKLFF. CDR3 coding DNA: TGTGCCATCAGTGAGGAAGGGACTGGAAATGAAAAACTGTTTTTT.

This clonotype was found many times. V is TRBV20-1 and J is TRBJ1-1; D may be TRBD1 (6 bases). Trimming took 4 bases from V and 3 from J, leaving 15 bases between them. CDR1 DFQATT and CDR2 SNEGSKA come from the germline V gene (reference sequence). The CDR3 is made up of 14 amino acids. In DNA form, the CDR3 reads TGCAGTGCTACAGGGGTTTCGATGGACACTGAAGCTTTCTTT. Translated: CSATGVSMDTEAFF.

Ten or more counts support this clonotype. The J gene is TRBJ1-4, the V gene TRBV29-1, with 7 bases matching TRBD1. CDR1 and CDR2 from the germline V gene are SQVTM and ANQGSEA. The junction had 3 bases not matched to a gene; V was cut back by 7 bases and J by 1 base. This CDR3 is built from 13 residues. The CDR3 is CSANRGTNEKLFF. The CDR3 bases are TGCAGCGCAAACAGGGGAACTAATGAAAAACTGTTTTTT.

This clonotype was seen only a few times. DNA for the CDR3: TGTGCCAGCAGTTTCGAAGGGGTGCAGTACTTC. It translates to CASSFEGVQYF. This chain connects TRBV28 to TRBJ2-7; D is possibly TRBD1 (5 bases). Between the trimmed V and J ends, which lost 3 bases and 9 bases, there was a span of 9 bases. Per the germline V gene, CDR1 is MDHEN and CDR2 is SYDVKM. CDR3 length equals 11 residues.